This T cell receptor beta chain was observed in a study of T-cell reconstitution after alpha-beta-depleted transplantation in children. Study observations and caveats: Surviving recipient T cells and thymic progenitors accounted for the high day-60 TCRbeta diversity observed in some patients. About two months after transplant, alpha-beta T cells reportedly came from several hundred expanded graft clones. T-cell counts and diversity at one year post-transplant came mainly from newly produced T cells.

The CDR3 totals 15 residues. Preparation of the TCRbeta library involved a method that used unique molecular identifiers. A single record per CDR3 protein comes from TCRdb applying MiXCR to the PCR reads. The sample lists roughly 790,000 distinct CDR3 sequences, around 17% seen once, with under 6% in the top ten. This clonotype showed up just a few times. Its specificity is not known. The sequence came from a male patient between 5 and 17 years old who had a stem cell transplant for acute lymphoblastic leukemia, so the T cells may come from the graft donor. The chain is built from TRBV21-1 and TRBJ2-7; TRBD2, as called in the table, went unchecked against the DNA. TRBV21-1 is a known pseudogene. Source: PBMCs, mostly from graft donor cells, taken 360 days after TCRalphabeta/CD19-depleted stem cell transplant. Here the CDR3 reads CASSTLAGVYYEQYF. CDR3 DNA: TGTGCCAGCAGCACCCTAGCGGGAGTGTACTACGAGCAGTACTTC.